The source of this TCR beta chain is a study of cytomegalovirus exposure and HLA in healthy donors. In the study overall: The roughly 120 million unique TCR beta sequences, from about 179 million T cells, were found by an earlier analysis. General observations from the study: Within an earlier analysis, most TCR beta V segments proved productive either about 90% or about 30% of the time. Later analysis revealed greater clonal expansion in HLA-associated TCR beta chains than in equally common others. It was reported that TCR beta sequences correctly inferred the HLA-A and HLA-B alleles for most subjects.

With respect to this clone: Its target is unknown.

The CDR3 covers 14 residues. The PCR ran on 60 Vbeta and 13 Jbeta primers. TCRdb's copy holds only in-frame clones and misses some; the assay was immunoSEQ multiplex PCR. The repertoire has 200,000 or so clones, approximately 83% of them found once; the top ten carry roughly 1.5%. V and J are TRBV12-1 and TRBJ1-1. TRBV12-1 represents a pseudogene. This TCR was sampled from a girl aged 10 to 17 in good health and CMV-seronegative. The sequencing sample was made of PBMCs. The CDR3 spells CASSLFSPSAEAFF. DNA of the CDR3: TGTGCCAGCAGCTTATTTTCACCGAGCGCTGAAGCTTTCTTT.